Sequencing of this TCR beta chain was carried out in a study of T cells in Graves' hyperthyroidism and ophthalmopathy. Study in general: Peripheral blood draws took place at initial diagnosis, ahead of any treatment.

A note on this clonotype: Its antigen is as yet unknown. Given a much more abundant clone one base away, this may be a read error.

Template material for amplifying TCR beta CDR3 regions consisted of RNA transcripts. Using the HTBI primer set, a first-round RT-PCR was run on the TCR CDR3. One entry per CDR3 protein, called by TCRdb with MiXCR from the multiplex PCR reads. Counted here are some 700,000 distinct CDR3 sequences, approximately 15% occurring once; the ten biggest clones make up around 15%. Study outcomes and limitations: A model of 13 V-J pairs discriminated ophthalmopathy from stable hyperthyroidism.

Diagnosis relied on clinical symptoms, serum thyroxine and TRAb, thyroid ultrasound and orbital computed tomography. From approximately 9.5 ml of fresh peripheral blood, PBMCs were isolated. The CDR3 length is 16 residues. The ends were cut back, 8 bases at V and 0 bases at J, with 18 bases in the middle. Sequencing was carried out using blood. V gene TRBV12-3 or TRBV12-4 combines with J gene TRBJ2-3; D gene uncertain. The TCR originated in a man aged 50 to 59 with Graves' hyperthyroidism. The CDR3 bases are TGTGCCAGCGGCGTAGTCGGCGGACCGAGCACAGATACGCAGTATTTT. Translation gives CASGVVGGPSTDTQYF.